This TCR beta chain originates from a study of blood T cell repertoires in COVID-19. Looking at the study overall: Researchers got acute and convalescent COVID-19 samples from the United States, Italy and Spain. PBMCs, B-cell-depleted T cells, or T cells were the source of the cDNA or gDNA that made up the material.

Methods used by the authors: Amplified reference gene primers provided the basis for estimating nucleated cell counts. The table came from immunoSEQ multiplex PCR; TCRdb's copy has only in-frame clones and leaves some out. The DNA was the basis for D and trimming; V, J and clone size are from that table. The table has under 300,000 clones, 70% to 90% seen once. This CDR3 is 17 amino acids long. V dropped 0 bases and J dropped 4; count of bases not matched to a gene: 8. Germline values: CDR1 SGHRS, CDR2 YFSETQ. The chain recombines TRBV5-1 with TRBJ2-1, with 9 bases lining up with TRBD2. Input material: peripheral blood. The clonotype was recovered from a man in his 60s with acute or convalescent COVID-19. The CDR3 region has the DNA TGCGCCAGCAGCTTGGGGGTTAGCGGGAGCGGGTACAATGAGCAGTTCTTC. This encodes CASSLGVSGSGYNEQFF.